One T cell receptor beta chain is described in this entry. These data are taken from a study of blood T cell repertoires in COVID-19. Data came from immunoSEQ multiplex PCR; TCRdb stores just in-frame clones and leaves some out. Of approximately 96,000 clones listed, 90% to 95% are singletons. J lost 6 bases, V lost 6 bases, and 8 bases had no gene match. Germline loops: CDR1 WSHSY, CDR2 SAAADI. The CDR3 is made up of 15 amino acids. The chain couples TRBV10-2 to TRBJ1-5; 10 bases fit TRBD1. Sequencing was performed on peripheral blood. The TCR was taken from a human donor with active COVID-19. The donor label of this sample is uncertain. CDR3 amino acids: CASSIRQGAIQPQHF. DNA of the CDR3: TGCGCCAGCAGCATACGACAGGGGGCGATTCAGCCCCAGCATTTT.